The clone carrying this TCR beta chain was detected a few times. The source of the sample is a study of T-cell memory formation after mild COVID-19. Study-level information: TCR clusters were mostly donor specific.

TCRdb re-called the 5' RACE reads with MiXCR, one entry per CDR3 protein. The sample includes hundreds of thousands of distinct CDR3 sequences, roughly 20% of them seen just once. The material sequenced was PBMCs or a T cell subset sorted from them (not recorded which). This clonotype originated in an adult woman who had mild COVID-19 (a few samples of this study predate the infection). Cell type and time point are not known.

In DNA form, the CDR3 reads TGTGCCAGCACCCACTCCGGGCTCCTAGCGGGAGGCACCGGGGAGCTGTTTTTT. This encodes CASTHSGLLAGGTGELFF. The chain carries TRBV11-3 and TRBJ2-2, with 11 bases that match TRBD2. Trimming removed 7 bases from V and 4 bases from J; junction bases left unmatched: 14. The CDR3 spans 18 residues. Germline CDR1 reads SGHNT; CDR2 reads YENEEA. The variable domain in full, with the rest retrieved from reference TRBV11-3 and TRBJ2-2, is EAGVVQSPRYKIIEKKQPVAFWCNPISGHNTLYWYLQNLGQGPELLIRYENEEAVDDSQLPKDRFSAERLKGVDSTLKIQPAELGDSAVYLCASTHSGLLAGGTGELFFGEGSRLTVL.